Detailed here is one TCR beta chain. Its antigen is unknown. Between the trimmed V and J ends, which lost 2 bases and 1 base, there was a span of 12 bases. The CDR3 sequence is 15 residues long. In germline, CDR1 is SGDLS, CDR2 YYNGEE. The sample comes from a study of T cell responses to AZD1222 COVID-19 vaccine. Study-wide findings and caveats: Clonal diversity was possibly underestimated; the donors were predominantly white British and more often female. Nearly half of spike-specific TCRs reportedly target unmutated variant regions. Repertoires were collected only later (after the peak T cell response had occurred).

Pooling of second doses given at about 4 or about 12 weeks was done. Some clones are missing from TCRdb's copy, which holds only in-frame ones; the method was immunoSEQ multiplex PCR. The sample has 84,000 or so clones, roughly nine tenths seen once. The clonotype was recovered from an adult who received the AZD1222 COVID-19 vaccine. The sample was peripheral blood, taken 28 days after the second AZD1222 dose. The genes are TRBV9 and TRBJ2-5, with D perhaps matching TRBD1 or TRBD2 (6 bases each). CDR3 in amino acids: CASSVEGGTQETQYF. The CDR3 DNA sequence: TGTGCCAGCAGCGTGGAAGGGGGGACCCAAGAGACCCAGTACTTC.